Reported below is one TCR beta chain. The data derive from a study of blood T cell repertoires in COVID-19. Study-wide background: Acute-phase and convalescent COVID-19 samples originated in the United States, Italy and Spain. Nucleic acid was either cDNA or gDNA, and it came from T cells, B-cell-depleted T cells, or PBMCs.

Original analysis: Cell counts per sample came from amplifying reference gene primers. Assay used: immunoSEQ multiplex PCR; TCRdb lists only in-frame clones, some missing. Clone size and the V and J calls come from that table; the DNA yielded D and trimming. The table has some 70,000 clones, nearly 90% seen once; the top ten hold around 5.3%. The CDR3 length is 20 residues. The sequenced material came from peripheral blood. V is TRBV21-1 and J is TRBJ1-3; the table's D call of TRBD1 was not tested on the DNA. TRBV21-1 is shown as a pseudogene. The TCR comes from a man aged 50-59 years with acute or convalescent COVID-19. The CDR3 is CASSKGFSGDRGSSGNTIYF. CDR3 DNA: TGTGCCAGCAGCAAAGGGTTTTCTGGCGACAGGGGGAGCTCTGGAAACACCATATATTTT.